This T cell receptor beta chain was retrieved from a study of early T cells in non-severe SARS-CoV-2 infection. Background on the study: It was bulk RNA from unsorted whole blood that was sequenced, and the chains were unpaired.

The CDR3 runs to 12 residues. V lost 5 bases and J lost 7, with 6 bases in between. Germline V gene sequence: CDR1 MDHEN, CDR2 SYDVKM. The library protocol tagged individual cDNA molecules with unique molecular identifiers. In TCRdb, the 5' RACE reads were re-called with MiXCR into one record per CDR3 protein. The sample records around 59,000 distinct CDR3 sequences, 9.5% to 15% being singletons. Broader study findings: VDJdb-based matching was biased toward anti-spike CD8 responses and missed private and CD4 specificities.

Concerning this clonotype itself: Its antigen is as yet unknown.

Sequencing input: whole blood. V and J are TRBV28 and TRBJ1-6; no firm D call. The receptor was derived from an adult who was a healthcare worker with PCR-confirmed SARS-CoV-2 infection or an uninfected control (not recorded which). The CDR3 DNA reads TGTGCCAGCAGTCCACAGAATTCACCCCTCCACTTT. The encoded protein is CASSPQNSPLHF.